The entry that follows covers one T cell receptor beta chain sequence. This sample stems from a study of patients and donors after allogeneic stem cell transplantation. Each CDR3 protein gets one entry after TCRdb re-called the RT-PCR reads with MiXCR. The sample carries some 880,000 distinct CDR3 sequences, approximately 18% recorded once. J lost 3 bases, V lost 6 bases, and 15 bases had no gene match. This CDR3 comprises 17 residues. Germline V gives CDR1 MNHNS, CDR2 SASEGT. This clonotype was obtained from a human donor who was either an allogeneic HSCT recipient or a stem cell or donor lymphocyte infusion donor (not recorded which). It is not recorded whose cells these are; they may come from a transplant donor. Sequenced sample: blood, either unsorted or a sorted T cell fraction (not recorded which). The chain couples TRBV6-1 to TRBJ1-1, with TRBD1 matching 8 bases. CDR3 residues: CASSPTGTGGYDTEAFF. The CDR3 DNA sequence: TGTGCCAGCAGCCCGACGGGTACAGGGGGGTATGACACTGAAGCTTTCTTT.